This is a list of T cell receptor beta chains from one sample in a study of cytomegalovirus exposure and HLA in healthy donors. Using immunoSEQ multiplex PCR, the repertoire was profiled, and TCRdb retains in-frame clones only, with some absent. The table includes around 300,000 clones, approximately 90% detected once. The source material was PBMCs. The receptors shown here come from a woman aged 25 to 39 in good health and CMV-seropositive. Both conserved end residues are part of each CDR3. Each record gives: V gene, D gene, J gene, clone size, CDR3 length, CDR3 DNA, CDR3 protein. The D gene is left open where the match is weak. Clone size appears in some rows only: once, few, many, or a class for an expanded clone.

TRBV5-6	NA	TRBJ1-1	NA	17	TGTGCCAGCAGCTTGCGTGCGGGTTTGAGTTTTTACACTGAAGCTTTCTTT	CASSLRAGLSFYTEAFF
TRBV28	NA	TRBJ1-2	NA	11	TGTGCCAGCAGTTCCCACACCGGCTACACCTTC	CASSSHTGYTF
TRBV12-5	TRBD1	TRBJ2-1	NA	17	TGTGCTAGTGGTTTGGTACGTACCGGGACAGGTTACAATGAGCAGTTCTTC	CASGLVRTGTGYNEQFF
TRBV7-2	NA	TRBJ2-7	few	16	TGTGCCAGCAGCTTAGTTCCGGCGGGGAAAGCCTACGAGCAGTACTTC	CASSLVPAGKAYEQYF
TRBV5-6	NA	TRBJ1-1	NA	12	TGTGCCTCCAGAGGGGGACGGTCTGAAGCTTTCTTT	CASRGGRSEAFF
TRBV27	NA	TRBJ2-3	NA	11	TGTGCCAGCAGTTTAGGGGATACGCAGTATTTT	CASSLGDTQYF
TRBV6-5	NA	TRBJ2-1	NA	15	TGTGCCAGCAAAAGTCAGTGGGACCCGTCGGATGAGCAGTTCTTC	CASKSQWDPSDEQFF
TRBV5-4	NA	TRBJ2-5	NA	14	TGTGCCAGCAGCTTAGGGGTCGGCAAAGAGACCCAGTACTTC	CASSLGVGKETQYF
TRBV20-1	NA	TRBJ1-1	few	11	TGCAGTGCCACGGACAGCCCTGAAGCTTTCTTT	CSATDSPEAFF
TRBV6-5	NA	TRBJ2-1	NA	15	TGTGCCAGCACCCCCGGGAACTCAAGAGACAATGAGCAGTTCTTC	CASTPGNSRDNEQFF
TRBV11-3	NA	TRBJ2-3	once	17	TGTGCCAGCAGCTTAGGGGGGCTGCGGGGTAGCACAGATACGCAGTATTTT	CASSLGGLRGSTDTQYF
TRBV5-4	TRBD2	TRBJ2-5	few	16	TGTGCCAGCAGCCAGCTAGCGGGAGGGCCCCAAGAGACCCAGTACTTC	CASSQLAGGPQETQYF
TRBV4-2	NA	TRBJ2-7	NA	14	TGTGCCAGCAGCCCCCGTGAGGGGGCCTACGAGCAGTACTTC	CASSPREGAYEQYF
TRBV9	TRBD2	TRBJ2-7	NA	14	TGTGCCAGCAGCGAGACTAGCGGGAGTGGCGAGCAGTACTTC	CASSETSGSGEQYF
TRBV2	NA	TRBJ1-5	NA	15	TGTGCCAGCAGGTCGGGGGCTTATAGCAATCAGCCCCAGCATTTT	CASRSGAYSNQPQHF
TRBV28	NA	TRBJ1-4	NA	15	TGTGCCAGCACCCTCCGACGCCAGGGTGGTGAAAAACTGTTTTTT	CASTLRRQGGEKLFF
TRBV7-2	NA	TRBJ2-2	NA	16	TGTGCCAGCAGCTTATTTCCGCGGGGACCCACCGGGGAGCTGTTTTTT	CASSLFPRGPTGELFF